These 31 T cell receptor beta chains were sequenced from one sample in a study of T cells in Graves' hyperthyroidism and ophthalmopathy. There were TCR beta CDR3 regions amplified from RNA transcripts. RT-PCR in the first round (using the HTBI primer set) targeted the TCR CDR3. MiXCR, applied by TCRdb to the multiplex PCR reads, yields one record per CDR3 protein. The table has about 400,000 distinct CDR3 sequences, roughly 13% seen once. Sequenced: blood. The receptors shown here come from a woman between 18 and 29 years old with Graves' hyperthyroidism.

The rearrangement links TRBV9 to TRBJ2-1; 10 bases line up with TRBD2. Trimming at V came to 0 bases and at J to 7 bases, leaving 7 bases not matched to a gene. This CDR3 has 16 residues. Germline V lookup: CDR1 SGDLS, CDR2 YYNGEE. CDR3: CASSVGASGSRNEQFF. The CDR3 nucleotides are TGTGCCAGCAGCGTAGGTGCTAGCGGGAGTAGGAATGAGCAGTTCTTC.

This chain links TRBV6-2 or TRBV6-3 with TRBJ2-5; 13 positions agree with TRBD2. Germline CDR1 reads MNHEY; CDR2 reads SVGEGT. Trimming at V came to 6 bases and at J to 0 bases, leaving 7 bases not matched to a gene. This CDR3 comprises 17 residues. The CDR3 is CASSKRGTSGNQETQYF. DNA of the CDR3: TGTGCCAGCAGCAAAAGAGGGACTAGCGGGAACCAAGAGACCCAGTACTTC.

The chain has TRBV7-2 and TRBJ1-1; a possible D gene is TRBD1 (6 bases). CDR1 SGHTA and CDR2 FQGNSA come from the germline V gene. Trimming shortened V by 1 base and J by 9 bases, and 12 bases separated the two germline ends. This CDR3 contains 13 residues. CDR3 DNA: TGTGCCAGCAGCTTAGATGGAGGGGGAAAAGCTTTCTTT. It encodes CASSLDGGGKAFF.

The table lists this clonotype with many counts. V gene TRBV19 combines with J gene TRBJ1-1; D might be TRBD1 (5 bases). With 4 bases removed from V and 7 bases from J, the gap between germline ends came to 13 bases. Per germline, CDR1 LNHDA and CDR2 SQIVND (reference sequence). The CDR3 consists of 13 residues. CDR3 nucleotide sequence: TGTGCCAGTAGTACCTCAGGGCGGAATGAAGCTTTCTTT. Its protein product is CASSTSGRNEAFF. The variable domain in full, with the rest retrieved from reference TRBV19 and TRBJ1-1, is DGGITQSPKYLFRKEGQNVTLSCEQNLNHDAMYWYRQDPGQGLRLIYYSQIVNDFQKGDIAEGYSVSREKKESFPLTVTSAQKNPTAFYLCASSTSGRNEAFFGQGTRLTVV.

This clonotype showed up just a few times. CDR3 residues: CASSQDGHLDGYTF. The CDR3 region has the DNA TGTGCCAGCAGCCAAGATGGGCACTTAGATGGCTACACCTTC. This sequence joins TRBV14 and TRBJ1-2; no definite D call. The V end lost 0 bases, the J end lost 6 bases, and 11 bases lay between the germline ends. The CDR3 totals 14 residues. Per germline, CDR1 SGHDN and CDR2 FVKESK.

This clonotype was recorded many times. V is TRBV10-3 and J is TRBJ1-2, with D possibly being TRBD1 (6 bases). Trimming took off 7 bases at V and 4 bases at J, with 13 bases between the two ends. The CDR3 has 13 amino acids. The germline CDR1 and CDR2 sequences are ENHRY and SYGVKD. The CDR3 sequence: CAINLEQGYGYTF. The CDR3 DNA reads TGTGCCATCAACCTGGAACAGGGCTATGGCTACACCTTC.

CDR3 nucleotides: TGTGCCAGCAGGTCCCTAAGGGCCGCCTCCTATAATTCACCCCTCCACTTT. It encodes CASRSLRAASYNSPLHF. This rearrangement joins TRBV28 to TRBJ1-6, with unresolved D. The CDR3 is made up of 17 amino acids. Trimming pared 6 bases from V and 0 bases from J, leaving 15 bases between. Per the germline V gene, CDR1 is MDHEN and CDR2 is SYDVKM.

This clonotype has a count of ten or more. The chain links TRBV6-2 or TRBV6-3 to TRBJ2-1; TRBD2 matches 9 bases. The germline gives CDR1 MNHEY, CDR2 SVGEGT. V gave up 2 bases and J gave up 6 bases; unmatched junction bases: 8. The CDR3 is 16 amino acids. The CDR3 DNA reads as TGTGCCAGCAGTTACCGGAGCGGACTAGCGCTCAATGAGCAGTTCTTC. This translates into CASSYRSGLALNEQFF.

Many counts were recorded for this clonotype. The rearrangement uses TRBV12-3 or TRBV12-4 and TRBJ2-3; TRBD1 matches at 8 bases. Trimming removed 6 bases from V and 0 bases from J; junction bases left unmatched: 5. CDR3 length: 15 residues. CDR3 bases: TGTGCCAGCAGCAGCCGGACAGGGAGCACAGATACGCAGTATTTT. This codes for CASSSRTGSTDTQYF.

The chain joins TRBV20-1 to TRBJ2-1; perhaps TRBD1 as D (6 bases). Deletions cut 3 bases from V and 1 base from J, with 7 bases between. The CDR3 is 13 residues long. In germline, CDR1 is DFQATT, CDR2 SNEGSKA (reference sequence). CDR3 in DNA: TGCAGTGCTAGGCAGGGGTCCTACAATGAGCAGTTCTTC. This codes for CSARQGSYNEQFF.

The chain combines TRBV6-1 with TRBJ1-2; the D gene is possibly TRBD1 (6 bases). Between the trimmed V and J ends, which lost 5 bases and 5 bases, there was a span of 12 bases. The germline V gene encodes CDR1 MNHNS and CDR2 SASEGT. CDR3 length: 13 residues. The DNA of the CDR3 is TGTGCCAGCAGTTTACAGGGTGAATATGGCTACACCTTC. This encodes CASSLQGEYGYTF.

At least ten counts were recorded for this clonotype. The V call is TRBV20-1, the J call TRBJ2-7, with D perhaps matching TRBD2 (5 bases). The length of the CDR3 is 15 residues. Germline CDR1 DFQATT, CDR2 SNEGSKA (reference sequence). Trimming shortened V by 2 bases and J by 4 bases, and 18 bases separated the two germline ends. The CDR3 nucleotides are TGCAGTGCTAGAAATCCCGCGGCGCCGGGATACGAGCAGTACTTC. The encoded protein is CSARNPAAPGYEQYF.

The rearrangement joins TRBV19 to TRBJ1-5; 7 nucleotides match TRBD1. The J segment lost 1 base and the V segment lost 7 bases, leaving 16 bases of the junction unmatched. CDR1 and CDR2 from the germline V gene are LNHDA and SQIVND (reference sequence). The CDR3 covers 18 residues. This CDR3 is CASTDRAFSTGSNQPQHF. CDR3 sequence (DNA): TGTGCCAGTACTGACAGGGCATTCAGTACAGGGAGCAATCAGCCCCAGCATTTT.

This clonotype was seen only once. This chain links TRBV27 with TRBJ2-6, with a tentative D call TRBD2 (5 bases). Germline values: CDR1 MNHEY, CDR2 SMNVEV (reference sequence). V lost 6 bases and J lost 0, with 12 bases in between. CDR3 length: 16 residues. CDR3 DNA sequence: TGTGCCAGCAGGGCTCAAGGAGGCTCTGGGGCCAACGTCCTGACTTTC. This translates into CASRAQGGSGANVLTF.

This clonotype has just a few counts. The rearrangement joins TRBV6-2 or TRBV6-3 to TRBJ2-1; 8 bases agree with TRBD1. Unmatched junction bases numbered 9, after V lost 5 bases and J lost 9 bases. The germline gives CDR1 MNHEY, CDR2 SVGEGT. The CDR3 sequence is 14 residues long. As DNA, the CDR3 is TGTGCCAGCAGTCCGGACAGGGCCAGTGGTGAGCAGTTCTTC. This encodes CASSPDRASGEQFF.

This clonotype was picked up many times. The chain links TRBV29-1 to TRBJ2-1, with TRBD2 matching over 10 bases. The CDR3 length is 15 residues. The germline CDR1 and CDR2 sequences are SQVTM and ANQGSEA. Germline trimming cut 0 bases from V and 9 bases from J; bases unmatched to any gene: 8. The CDR3: CSVEDRAGGDVEQFF. CDR3 bases: TGCAGCGTTGAAGATCGAGCGGGAGGGGATGTTGAGCAGTTCTTC.

This clonotype has ten or more counts. The chain links TRBV30 to TRBJ1-2, with D hard to call. Germline CDR1 and CDR2: GTSNPN and SVGIG (reference sequence). The V and J ends lost 4 bases and 2 bases respectively, with 14 bases between them. The CDR3 length is 14 residues. DNA for the CDR3: TGTGCCTGGACTCCCGACCGACTGAACTATGGCTACACCTTC. This translates into CAWTPDRLNYGYTF.

This clonotype was found many times. The chain couples TRBV20-1 to TRBJ1-2; 9 nucleotides align to TRBD1. With 0 bases clipped from V and 2 bases from J, the junction kept 10 bases outside the gene matches. The CDR3 is 17 amino acids. In germline, CDR1 is DFQATT, CDR2 SNEGSKA (reference sequence). CDR3 sequence (DNA): TGCAGTGCTAGAGACCCGGGACAGGGACTCGTCAACTATGGCTACACCTTC. It codes for CSARDPGQGLVNYGYTF.

This clonotype was detected ten times or more. The chain joins TRBV4-1 to TRBJ2-1, with 9 bases matching TRBD2. Germline values: CDR1 MGHRA, CDR2 YSYEKL. The junction had 4 bases not matched to a gene; V was cut back by 0 bases and J by 4 bases. This CDR3 region has 16 residues. This CDR3 reads CASSQDPSGRYNEQFF. CDR3 nucleotides: TGCGCCAGCAGCCAAGACCCAAGCGGGAGGTACAATGAGCAGTTCTTC.

This clonotype was counted at least ten times. The chain couples TRBV20-1 to TRBJ2-3; D gene ambiguous. The ends were cut back, 4 bases at V and 6 bases at J, with 14 bases in the middle. Looked up from germline, CDR1 is DFQATT and CDR2 is SNEGSKA (reference sequence). CDR3 size: 13 residues. The CDR3 spells CSAIHPYTDTQYF. As DNA, the CDR3 is TGCAGTGCTATTCACCCGTATACCGATACGCAGTATTTT.

Only a few counts were recorded for this clonotype. The genes are TRBV29-1 and TRBJ1-2, with D possibly matching TRBD1 (6 bases). The length of the CDR3 is 12 residues. Trimming pared 4 bases from V and 8 bases from J, leaving 14 bases between. Germline V CDR1 and CDR2: SQVTM, ANQGSEA. In nucleotides, the CDR3 is TGCAGCGTTGGGGGCGGGGGCCCCGGCTACACCTTC. Amino acid sequence: CSVGGGGPGYTF.

This clonotype was detected many times. The chain couples TRBV28 to TRBJ1-6; D gene unclear. This CDR3 has 12 residues. V gave up 5 bases and J gave up 12 bases, with 11 bases separating them. Germline V gene lookup returns CDR1 MDHEN and CDR2 SYDVKM. The CDR3 DNA reads as TGTGCCAGCAGTGGCCCCTCGCGACCCCTCCACTTT. Encoded protein: CASSGPSRPLHF.

V is TRBV29-1 and J is TRBJ2-1, with unresolved D. Germline V lookup: CDR1 SQVTM, CDR2 ANQGSEA. The CDR3 totals 9 residues. Here the CDR3 reads CTLLNEQFF. CDR3 coding DNA: TGCACCCTTTTGAATGAGCAGTTCTTC.

This clonotype turned up a few times. The V gene is TRBV5-4, the J gene TRBJ1-5; D remains ambiguous. Trimming removed 0 bases from V and 1 base from J, with 8 bases in between. Per germline, CDR1 SGHNT and CDR2 YYREEE (reference sequence). This CDR3 region has 15 residues. CDR3 in amino acids: CASSLDGISNQPQHF. Here the CDR3 DNA reads TGTGCCAGCAGCTTGGATGGGATCAGCAATCAGCCCCAGCATTTT.

This clonotype was counted ten times or more. The CDR3 reads CASSSPSGGSQPQHF. In DNA form, the CDR3 reads TGTGCCAGCAGTTCCCCCTCAGGGGGCTCTCAGCCCCAGCATTTT. J is TRBJ1-5 and V is TRBV28, with TRBD1 matching 8 bases. Trimming cost V 4 bases and J 6 bases; bases outside gene matches: 8. Germline loops: CDR1 MDHEN, CDR2 SYDVKM. The CDR3 length is 15 residues. The full variable domain, completed using reference TRBV28 and TRBJ1-5, is DVKVTQSSRYLVKRTGEKVFLECVQDMDHENMFWYRQDPGLGLRLIYFSYDVKMKEKGDIPEGYSVSREKKERFSLILESASTNQTSMYLCASSSPSGGSQPQHFGDGTRLSIL.

This clonotype was observed at least ten times. This chain connects TRBV6-2 or TRBV6-3 to TRBJ2-7; 7 bases are a match to TRBD1. Trimming cost V 2 bases and J 2 bases; bases outside gene matches: 9. From germline, CDR1 is MNHEY and CDR2 SVGEGT. This CDR3 region has 16 residues. CDR3 DNA: TGTGCCAGCAGTTACGGTAACCGGGACAGAGCCTACGAGCAGTACTTC. This gives the protein CASSYGNRDRAYEQYF.

This chain uses TRBV20-1 with TRBJ2-7; TRBD2 agrees at 7 bases. V shed 3 bases and J 7 bases; nucleotides not matched to a gene: 9. Germline V lookup: CDR1 DFQATT, CDR2 SNEGSKA (reference sequence). The CDR3 consists of 13 residues. The CDR3 DNA sequence: TGCAGTGCTAGGGGGGAACTAGCGCGGGAGCAGTACTTC. Residues: CSARGELAREQYF.

This clonotype has a count of ten or more. The chain uses TRBV12-5 and TRBJ1-5; D not certain. V was trimmed by 1 base and J by 5 bases, leaving 0 bases between them. This CDR3 is built from 11 residues. Germline CDR1 LGHNT, CDR2 FRNRAP. Here the CDR3 reads CASGLDQPQHF. The CDR3 DNA is TGTGCTAGTGGTTTGGATCAGCCCCAGCATTTT.

This clonotype was picked up many times. The rearrangement links TRBV28 to TRBJ2-6; tentative D call: TRBD1 (5 bases). CDR3 length: 14 residues. Germline V lookup: CDR1 MDHEN, CDR2 SYDVKM. V was cut by 3 bases and J by 3 bases, with 6 bases left in between. CDR3 sequence reads: CASSFRVGANVLTF. The DNA of the CDR3 is TGTGCCAGCAGTTTCAGGGTTGGGGCCAACGTCCTGACTTTC. The full variable domain, rest sourced from reference TRBV28 and TRBJ2-6, is DVKVTQSSRYLVKRTGEKVFLECVQDMDHENMFWYRQDPGLGLRLIYFSYDVKMKEKGDIPEGYSVSREKKERFSLILESASTNQTSMYLCASSFRVGANVLTFGAGSRLTVL.

As concerns this clonotype: A much more abundant neighbour one base away suggests this may be a read error. The J gene is TRBJ2-3, the V gene TRBV27; D is perhaps TRBD1 (5 bases). The DNA end is a closer match to TRBJ1-5, so the J assignment may be wrong. CDR3 length: 17 amino acids. The germline V gene has CDR1 MNHEY and CDR2 SMNVEV (reference sequence). The CDR3 sequence: CASSLSPWREDTDTQHF. CDR3 coding DNA: TGTGCCAGCAGTTTATCGCCCTGGCGGGAGGACACAGATACGCAGCATTTT.

This clonotype appeared many times. The V call is TRBV10-3, the J call TRBJ2-1; 11 bases agree with TRBD2. With 6 bases clipped from V and 4 bases from J, the junction kept 2 bases outside the gene matches. The length of the CDR3 is 14 residues. The germline V gene has CDR1 ENHRY and CDR2 SYGVKD. The CDR3 region is CAISGTSGYNEQFF. The CDR3 DNA is TGTGCCATCAGCGGGACTAGCGGTTACAATGAGCAGTTCTTC.